These T cell receptor beta chains were read from a single sample in a study of T cell repertoires in cytomegalovirus infection. For these TCRs, the target antigens are not known. TCRdb reprocessed the reads via MiXCR and lists one record per CDR3 protein. Seen here are about 570,000 distinct CDR3 sequences, almost 40% observed once, and the top ten hold 48%. The sample was cultured PBMCs, taken from culture after CMV antigen stimulation. These receptors were obtained from a human donor in good health (CMV status not recorded). Some clones in this sample may be carry-over from other donors' samples. The CDR3 runs from the conserved cysteine through the conserved F or W. A D gene is named only where the DNA matches it firmly. Expanded clones are given a class, and other clones once, few, many or no size at all.

TRBJ1-3 few TRBV28 TRBD1 CASSPPKGQKKGNTIYF TGTGCCAGCAGTCCTCCGAAGGGACAGAAAAAAGGAAACACCATATATTTT
TRBJ2-1 many TRBV27 TRBD2 CASSLLGVQRGFINEQFF TGTGCCAGCAGTTTACTCGGTGTTCAGCGGGGATTTATCAATGAGCAGTTCTTC
TRBJ2-3 many TRBV7-2 - CASSFDPTDTQYF TGTGCCAGCAGCTTTGACCCCACAGATACGCAGTATTTT
TRBJ2-2 - TRBV6-5 TRBD2 CASSRYGGANTGELFF TGTGCCAGCAGTCGCTACGGGGGGGCGAACACCGGGGAGCTGTTTTTT
TRBJ2-7 few TRBV7-2 TRBD2 CASSLDPSGIYEQYF TGTGCCAGCAGCTTAGATCCTAGCGGGATCTACGAGCAGTACTTC
TRBJ1-2 - TRBV5-1 - CASSPRDGYFGKSGYTF TGCGCCAGCAGCCCACGGGACGGATATTTTGGAAAAAGTGGCTACACCTTC
TRBJ2-7 - TRBV6-5 TRBD2 CASSSLAGRYSYEQYF TGTGCCAGCAGTTCGCTAGCGGGGCGATACTCCTACGAGCAGTACTTC
TRBJ2-2 many TRBV4-1 - CASSQANLIGTGELFF TGCGCCAGCAGCCAAGCCAACCTAATCGGGACCGGGGAGCTGTTTTTT
TRBJ1-1 - TRBV6-2/TRBV6-3 - CASSYDRWKMNTEAFF TGTGCCAGCAGTTACGACAGGTGGAAAATGAACACTGAAGCTTTCTTT
TRBJ2-5 - TRBV19 - CASSILGRGETQYF TGTGCCAGTAGTATACTGGGACGGGGAGAGACCCAGTACTTC
TRBJ1-1 once TRBV19 - CASSGMGRGFTEAFF TGTGCCAGTAGTGGAATGGGCAGGGGATTCACTGAAGCTTTCTTT
TRBJ1-1 - TRBV12-3/TRBV12-4 - CASSLGWRGRTEAFF TGTGCCAGCAGTTTAGGGTGGCGGGGTAGGACTGAAGCTTTCTTT
TRBJ2-2 - TRBV11-2 - CASISETGELFF TGTGCCAGCATTTCGGAGACCGGGGAGCTGTTTTTT
TRBJ2-7 few TRBV7-2 - CASSTRKSGEQYF TGTGCCAGCAGCACCAGGAAATCGGGCGAGCAGTACTTC
TRBJ1-5 many TRBV7-2 - CASSYEYNQPQHF TGTGCCAGCAGTTATGAATACAATCAGCCCCAGCATTTT
TRBJ2-3 once TRBV2 - CASSGSTADTQYF TGTGCCAGCAGTGGATCGACGGCAGATACGCAGTATTTT
TRBJ1-2 few TRBV20-1 - CSATPNRVRGYGYTF TGCAGTGCTACCCCTAACAGGGTACGAGGTTATGGCTACACCTTC
TRBJ1-5 few TRBV10-2 - CASSARGGNQPQHF TGCGCCAGCAGTGCGAGGGGTGGGAATCAGCCCCAGCATTTT
TRBJ2-7 - TRBV4-1 - CASSQVDGAYEQYF TGCGCCAGCAGCCAAGTAGATGGCGCGTACGAGCAGTACTTC
TRBJ1-1 - TRBV2 TRBD1 CASSELGTGEAFF TGTGCCAGCAGTGAACTCGGGACAGGGGAAGCTTTCTTT
TRBJ2-1 few TRBV7-2 - CASSSGAASVLPLIYNEQFF TGTGCCAGCAGCTCCGGGGCTGCCAGTGTTCTCCCCTTGATCTACAATGAGCAGTTCTTC
TRBJ2-2 - TRBV6-1 TRBD2 CASSPKLAGGPFIQNTGELFF TGTGCCAGCAGCCCAAAACTAGCGGGAGGGCCTTTTATCCAGAACACCGGGGAGCTGTTTTTT
TRBJ2-2 - TRBV28 - CASSSPGHTGELFF TGTGCCAGCAGCTCACCGGGGCACACCGGGGAGCTGTTTTTT
TRBJ1-4 - TRBV12-3/TRBV12-4 - CASSLGPVRARGEKLFF TGTGCCAGCAGTTTAGGTCCCGTGCGAGCACGAGGTGAAAAACTGTTTTTT
TRBJ1-4 few TRBV19 - CASSPRPDMANEKLFF TGTGCCAGTAGCCCTCGGCCTGATATGGCTAATGAAAAACTGTTTTTT
TRBJ2-1 - TRBV29-1 - CSVVGTGYNEQFF TGCAGCGTTGTGGGGACTGGGTACAATGAGCAGTTCTTC